This T cell receptor beta chain was obtained from a study of graft-versus-host responses after intestinal transplantation (dated by TCRdb to 2020 to 2022). About the study as a whole: The transplants that recipients received were multivisceral, liver-intestinal, or isolated intestinal. Donor T cell macrochimerism was defined as a peak of at least 4% donor T cells among recipient peripheral blood mononuclear cells. Rather than being sequenced by the commercial service, samples from a few later patients were sequenced in-house on an Illumina MiSeq and processed with MiXCR. Every recipient was given anti-thymocyte globulin induction, then maintenance tacrolimus and steroids for 2 to 3 years. To identify alloreactive clones, pre-transplant mixed lymphocyte reaction products were sequenced and then compared with unstimulated pre-transplant donor and recipient T cells. Bulk TCR-beta CDR3 sequencing was used to track graft-versus-host and host-versus-graft alloreactive T cell clones in the graft, circulation and bone marrow after intestinal transplantation. The cohort enrolled 20 to 30 intestinal transplant recipients, one of whom was a retransplant, and 3 patients without pretransplant specimens were excluded.

The protocol used for the library was the immunoSEQ multiplex PCR assay. For most patients, genomic DNA was isolated using the Qiagen DNeasy Blood and Tissue Kit and was shipped frozen to Adaptive Biotechnologies for TCR sequencing. High-throughput TCR-beta CDR3 sequencing of genomic DNA from most patients was performed by Adaptive Biotechnologies. The source study handled its data this way. Adaptive's ImmunoSEQ software supplied the TCR sequencing data for 15 to 20 patients, while MiXCR and VDJtools were used to process a few other patients. To correct CD4 versus CD8 sorting errors, sequences present in both subsets at a frequency ratio below 5:1 were removed. CDR3 nucleotide sequences shared by donor and recipient were removed because the origin of these sequences could not be assigned. To count as alloreactive, a clone needed at least 2-fold expansion over unstimulated cells and a minimum CFSE-low frequency of 0.002% (template counts) or 0.001% (read counts). Mappable clones were those detected in sequenced pre-transplant spleen, lymph node, or MLR CFSE-low populations of the donor or recipient. The cumulative frequency of alloreactive clones was calculated as a percentage of all sequences, weighted by copy number. TCRdb obtained this table from immuneACCESS and retained in-frame rearrangements with V and J assigned. These tables miss some clones; where compared with another copy, unresolved V genes account for less than half of the shortfall, and the remainder is unexplained. D and trimming come from the DNA, and the V and J calls and clone size come from that table. The sample records some 130,000 clones, approximately 95% of which are singletons. The leading ten clones occupy 0.095% to 0.15% of the sample.

This clone occurred once. It lacks a known antigen. The record has no base qualities; no much larger clone is one base away. The time point label on this specimen signifies: cells obtained before transplantation from donor or recipient. CD3+CD4+ and CD3+CD8+ populations were FACS-sorted from unstimulated pre-transplant donor and recipient cells taken from spleen or lymph nodes. The paper's findings and limits, for the study overall: In the allografts of patients with donor T cell macrochimerism, GvH to HvG T cell clonal ratios were high. Early after transplant, peak levels of circulating GvH clones were found to be associated with declines in HvG clones. Conclusions were limited by the relatively low number and heterogeneity of intestinal transplant patients. GvH clones were detected in recipient bone marrow, and some appeared earlier in ileal mucosa or blood, consistent with an intestinal mucosal origin.

The CDR3 holds 15 amino acids from the cysteine to the phenylalanine. The kept DNA is CDR3 alone, 45 bases in frame from the first base. Germline trimming amounts to 6 bases on V and 4 bases on J, with 4 as the count of junction bases outside the gene matches. CDR1 MNHNS and CDR2 SASEGT were looked up in the germline V gene. Specimen: unstimulated CD4+ T cells sorted from spleen or lymph node cells, collected before intestinal transplant. The sequence is built from TRBV6-1 and TRBJ2-2; 11 junctional bases match TRBD2. This clonotype was sampled from a human donor who received an intestinal transplant. The DNA sequence follows: TGTGCCAGCAGGGTGGGACTAGCGGCCACCGGGGAGCTGTTTTTT. Its protein product is CASRVGLAATGELFF.